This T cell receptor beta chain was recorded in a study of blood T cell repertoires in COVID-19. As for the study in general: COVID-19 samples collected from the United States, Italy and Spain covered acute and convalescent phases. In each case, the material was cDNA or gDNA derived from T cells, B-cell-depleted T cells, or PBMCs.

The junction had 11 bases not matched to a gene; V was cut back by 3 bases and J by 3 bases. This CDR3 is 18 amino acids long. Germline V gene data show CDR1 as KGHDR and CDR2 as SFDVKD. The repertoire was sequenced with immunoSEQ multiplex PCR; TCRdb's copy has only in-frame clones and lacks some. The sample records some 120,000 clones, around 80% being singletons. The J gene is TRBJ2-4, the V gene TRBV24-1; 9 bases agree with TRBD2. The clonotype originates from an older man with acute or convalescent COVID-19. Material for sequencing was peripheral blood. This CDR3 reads CATSDRWRGGVVKNIQYF. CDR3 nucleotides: TGTGCCACCAGTGATAGATGGCGGGGGGGGGTGGTCAAAAACATTCAGTACTTC.